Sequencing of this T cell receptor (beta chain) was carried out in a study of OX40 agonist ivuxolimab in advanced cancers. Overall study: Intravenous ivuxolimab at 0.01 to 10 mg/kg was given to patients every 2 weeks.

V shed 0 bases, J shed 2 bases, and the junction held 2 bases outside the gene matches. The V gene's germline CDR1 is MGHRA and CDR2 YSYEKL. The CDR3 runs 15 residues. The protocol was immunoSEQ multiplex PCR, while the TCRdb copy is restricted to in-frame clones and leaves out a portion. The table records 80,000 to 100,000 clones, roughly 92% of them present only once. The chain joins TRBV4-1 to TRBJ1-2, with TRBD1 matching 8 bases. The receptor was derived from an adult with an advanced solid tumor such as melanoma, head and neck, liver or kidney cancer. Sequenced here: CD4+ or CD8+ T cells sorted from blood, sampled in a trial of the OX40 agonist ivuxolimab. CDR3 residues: CASSQDGQGNYGYTF. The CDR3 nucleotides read TGCGCCAGCAGCCAAGATGGACAGGGAAACTATGGCTACACCTTC.